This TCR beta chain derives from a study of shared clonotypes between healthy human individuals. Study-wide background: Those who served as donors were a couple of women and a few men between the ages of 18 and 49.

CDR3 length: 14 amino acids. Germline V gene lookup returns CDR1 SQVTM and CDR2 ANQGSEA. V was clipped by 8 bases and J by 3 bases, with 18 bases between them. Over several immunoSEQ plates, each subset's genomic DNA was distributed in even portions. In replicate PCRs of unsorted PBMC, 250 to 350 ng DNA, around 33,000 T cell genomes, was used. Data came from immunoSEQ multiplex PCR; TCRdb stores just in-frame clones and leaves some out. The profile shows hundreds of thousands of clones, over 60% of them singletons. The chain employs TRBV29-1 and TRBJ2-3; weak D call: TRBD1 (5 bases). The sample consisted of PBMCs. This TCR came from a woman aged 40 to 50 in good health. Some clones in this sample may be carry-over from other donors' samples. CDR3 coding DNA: TGCAGCACGACCTCTCGGACATTTACAGATACGCAGTATTTT. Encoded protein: CSTTSRTFTDTQYF.